The present TCR beta chain was sequenced within a study of T cells in Graves' hyperthyroidism and ophthalmopathy (dated by TCRdb to the late 2010s). About the study as a whole: Peripheral blood was collected at initial diagnosis, before any treatment. TCR V-J signatures able to tell the groups apart were searched for in a discovery cohort of some 97 patients, of whom around 43 had Graves' ophthalmopathy and under 65 had stable Graves' hyperthyroidism. Prospective prediction of ophthalmopathy was tested in an independent validation cohort consisting of 18 to 20 hyperthyroidism patients and some 16 patients who later progressed to ophthalmopathy. The 100 or so discovery patients were divided at random into training and test sets in a 7:3 ratio. In addition, the study compared T-cell repertoires in thyroid tissue and in blood from about 6 Graves' hyperthyroidism patients. Once sampling was done, hyperthyroidism patients were given methimazole at a starting dose of 30 mg daily, whereas ophthalmopathy patients were given high-dose intravenous methylprednisolone. The paper reports TCR Vbeta CDR3 sequencing of approximately 140 peripheral blood samples: approximately 41 ophthalmopathy, under 85 hyperthyroidism and around 17 progressor patients. Study-wide conclusions, independent of this receptor: Blood samples also contained most of the expanded thyroid clonotypes (frequency above 0.001), which suggests that blood repertoires may reflect thyroid immune responses. In validation, the model predicted progression to ophthalmopathy with roughly 66% sensitivity and about 72% specificity, a median of about 6 months before onset. A 13 V-J signature model separated ophthalmopathy from stable hyperthyroidism, with around 90% sensitivity and approximately 81% specificity in cross-validation and 80%/75% in testing. No statistical method was used to set the sample size in advance, and investigators knew the group allocation.

The TCR beta CDR3 regions were amplified from the RNA transcripts. For the first round of RT-PCR on the TCR CDR3, the HTBI primer set was used together with the Qiagen OneStep RT-PCR kit. The libraries were constructed in a second round of multiplex PCR and then size-selected and purified. Libraries were sequenced paired-end with 100 bp reads on an Illumina HiSeq2000. As for how the authors treated the data: SOAPnuke was used to process the raw data, removing reads that contained adapters or uncalled bases, had a mean Phred below 15, or lacked an exact match to the constant primer or identifier. High-quality paired reads were merged with COPE v1.2.5, and unique nucleotide sequences were defined as clonotypes. MiTCR v1.1 was used to align clonotypes to the IMGT TRBV, TRBD and TRBJ reference segments. The analysis was restricted to V-J combinations with a frequency above 0.0001, which together covered 99% to 99.2% of the repertoires. A TCS score was defined as the ratio between F50 (clonal expansion) and ExV (chaos), using BLOSUM62-based TCRdist between CDR3 peptides within each V-J. Welch's t-statistics and random forest reduced just over 500 V-J features to 10 to 15, which were used in a naive Bayes classifier (R e1071). Through fastp at Q25 and MiXCR, TCRdb rebuilt clones from the public reads, retaining in-frame beta chains. Here each entry gathers all rows of one CDR3 protein and keeps the most common genes and DNA. These V and J calls originate from TCRdb's pipeline instead of the authors' own analysis. Here the sample has about 640,000 distinct CDR3 sequences; about 14% occur a single time. The ten biggest clones cover roughly an eighth of the sample.

This clonotype was seen repeatedly, ten times or more. Its antigen remains undetermined. Per-base quality was not reported, and no clone a single base away is much larger than it. Ophthalmopathy patients had moderately to severely active disease, with a Clinical Activity Score of 3 or more, a NOSPECS grade of 4 or more, and a disease duration of less than 3 months. Any patient with an uncontrolled infection, another autoimmune disease, pregnancy or lactation was excluded. Diagnoses were established on the basis of clinical symptoms, serum thyroxine and TRAb, thyroid ultrasound, and orbital computed tomography. Ficoll-Paque density gradient centrifugation was used to isolate PBMCs from around 10 ml of fresh peripheral blood. Total RNA was extracted using Trizol reagent, and RNA quality was assessed on an Agilent 2100 Bioanalyzer. The sequencing input was blood. The clonotype comes from a woman aged 50 to 60 with Graves' ophthalmopathy.

At the DNA level, the sequence is TGTGCCAGCAGTTTAGAGGGGTGGGGCAGGCCGAACACTGAAGCTTTCTTT. It codes for CASSLEGWGRPNTEAFF. The chain uses TRBV12-3 or TRBV12-4 and TRBJ1-1; tentative D gene TRBD1, with 5 bases matching. V and J lose 1 base and 1 base, and a span of 16 bases separates them. Including cysteine and phenylalanine, the CDR3 has 17 amino acids. The only DNA kept is the CDR3, 51 bases in frame from the first base.